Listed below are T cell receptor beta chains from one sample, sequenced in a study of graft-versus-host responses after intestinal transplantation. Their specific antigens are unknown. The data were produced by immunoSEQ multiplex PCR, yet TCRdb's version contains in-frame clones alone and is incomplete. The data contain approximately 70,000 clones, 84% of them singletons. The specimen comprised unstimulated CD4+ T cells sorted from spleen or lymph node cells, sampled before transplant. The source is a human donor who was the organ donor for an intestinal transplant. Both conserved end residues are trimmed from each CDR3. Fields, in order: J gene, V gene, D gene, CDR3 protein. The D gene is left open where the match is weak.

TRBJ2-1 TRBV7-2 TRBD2 ASSSRLAGSYEQF
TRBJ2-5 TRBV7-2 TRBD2 ASSLRLAGDQETQY
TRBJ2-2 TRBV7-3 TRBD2 ASSLFAGADTGELF
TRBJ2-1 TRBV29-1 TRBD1 SRQGAYNEQF
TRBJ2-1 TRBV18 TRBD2 ASSPPAGSGAQQF
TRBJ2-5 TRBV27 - ASSFQGYQETQY
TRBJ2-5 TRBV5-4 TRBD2 ASSLEGLAGETQY
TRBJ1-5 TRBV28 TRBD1 ASSLWDRPNQPQH
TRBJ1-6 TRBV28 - ASSPLPASRSPLH
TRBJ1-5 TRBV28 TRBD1 ASEGGQGRNQPQH
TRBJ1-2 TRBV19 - ASSRQTYGYT
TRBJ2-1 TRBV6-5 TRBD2 ASRLAGGVYNEQF
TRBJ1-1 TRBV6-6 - ASSYRLGGSNTEAF
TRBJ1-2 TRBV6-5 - ASRNPGINYGYT
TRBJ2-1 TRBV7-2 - ASSLRWGLADSYNEQF
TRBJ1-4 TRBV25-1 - ASSPISGEREKLF
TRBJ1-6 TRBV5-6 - ASSSAIRAAGRSPLH
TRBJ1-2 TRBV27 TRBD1 ASRRGQGAGYT
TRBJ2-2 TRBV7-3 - ASSETGFGGELF
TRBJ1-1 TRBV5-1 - ASSLAAGPNTEAF
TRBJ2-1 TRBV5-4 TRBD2 ASRIAGGHQF
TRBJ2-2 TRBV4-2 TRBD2 ASSQEPGLRNTGELF
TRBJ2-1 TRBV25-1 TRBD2 ASRRTSGGGNNEQF
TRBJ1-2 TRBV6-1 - AGLRDYYGYT
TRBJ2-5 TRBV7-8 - ASSSEETQY
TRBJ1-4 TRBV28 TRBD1 GTGGNEKLF
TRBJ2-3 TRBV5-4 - ASNTGVATDTQY
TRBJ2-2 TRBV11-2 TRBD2 ASSLVLATTGELF
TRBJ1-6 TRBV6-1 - ASCDFLPNSPLH
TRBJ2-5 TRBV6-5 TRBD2 ASSYGSGGGQETQY
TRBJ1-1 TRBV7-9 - ATNRENTEAF
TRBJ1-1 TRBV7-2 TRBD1 ASSSGTGTEAF
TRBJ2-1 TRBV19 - ASSTLPGRHNEQF
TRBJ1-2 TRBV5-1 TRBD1 ASSSPGQYGYT
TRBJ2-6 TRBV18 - ASSPIRQSGANVLT
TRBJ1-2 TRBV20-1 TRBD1 SATGGRSYT
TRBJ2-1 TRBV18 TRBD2 ASSPATSGGAGQF
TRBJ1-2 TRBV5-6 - ASSLVEGNNYGYT
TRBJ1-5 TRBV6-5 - ASSYSSREGQPQH
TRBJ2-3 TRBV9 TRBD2 ASSVEGLVGTDTQY
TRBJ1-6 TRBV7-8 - ASSKFDGSYNSPLH